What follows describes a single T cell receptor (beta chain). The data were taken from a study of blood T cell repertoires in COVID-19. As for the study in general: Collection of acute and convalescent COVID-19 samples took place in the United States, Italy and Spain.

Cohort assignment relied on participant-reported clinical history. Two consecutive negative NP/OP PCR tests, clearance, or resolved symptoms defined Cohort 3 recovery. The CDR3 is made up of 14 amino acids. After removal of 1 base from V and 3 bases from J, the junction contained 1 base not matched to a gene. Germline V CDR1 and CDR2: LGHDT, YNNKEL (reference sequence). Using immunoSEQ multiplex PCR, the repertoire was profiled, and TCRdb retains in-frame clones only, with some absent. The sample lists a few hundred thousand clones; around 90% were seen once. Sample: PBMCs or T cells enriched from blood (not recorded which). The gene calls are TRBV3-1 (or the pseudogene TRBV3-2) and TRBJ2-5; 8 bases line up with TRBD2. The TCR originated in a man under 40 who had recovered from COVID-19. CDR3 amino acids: CASSQGRGEETQYF. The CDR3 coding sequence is TGTGCCAGCAGCCAAGGGCGGGGGGAAGAGACCCAGTACTTC.